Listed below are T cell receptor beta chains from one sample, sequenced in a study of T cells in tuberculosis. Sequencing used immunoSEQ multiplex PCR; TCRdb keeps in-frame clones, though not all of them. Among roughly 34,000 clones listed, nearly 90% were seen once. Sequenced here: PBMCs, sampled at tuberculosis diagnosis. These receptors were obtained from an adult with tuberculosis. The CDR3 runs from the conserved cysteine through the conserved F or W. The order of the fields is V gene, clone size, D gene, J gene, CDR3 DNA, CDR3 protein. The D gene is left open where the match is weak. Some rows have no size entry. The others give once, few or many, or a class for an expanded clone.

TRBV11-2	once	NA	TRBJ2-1	TGTGCCAGCAGAGGGAGCGGGTCCGCGCAGTTCTTC	CASRGSGSAQFF
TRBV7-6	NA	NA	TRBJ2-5	TGTGCCAGCAGCTCCGAAAGGGGCAGGAACACCTACCAAGAGACCCAGTACTTC	CASSSERGRNTYQETQYF
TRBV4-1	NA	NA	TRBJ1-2	TGCGCCAGCAGCCAAGATCCGATGACAGTGTATGGCTACACCTTC	CASSQDPMTVYGYTF
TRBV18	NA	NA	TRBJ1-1	TGTGCCAGCTCAGGGGGGACGGGCACTGAAGCTTTCTTT	CASSGGTGTEAFF
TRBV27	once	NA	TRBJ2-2	TGTGCCAGCAGTACACAGTTCAGAAACACCGGGGAGCTGTTTTTT	CASSTQFRNTGELFF
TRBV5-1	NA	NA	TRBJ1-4	TGCGCCAGCAGAAGCACCTCTCAGGGCGAACTGTTTTTT	CASRSTSQGELFF
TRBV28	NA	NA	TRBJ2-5	TGTGCCAGCAGTTTACAGGGTGCTAGGGAGACCCAGTACTTC	CASSLQGARETQYF
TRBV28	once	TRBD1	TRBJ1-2	TGTGCCAGCAGTTGGGACAGCTATGGCTACACCTTC	CASSWDSYGYTF
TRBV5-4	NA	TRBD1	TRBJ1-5	TGTGCCAGCAGCTTTGGGGAGGGGACAGGGGACCAGCCCCAGCATTTT	CASSFGEGTGDQPQHF
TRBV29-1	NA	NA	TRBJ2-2	TGCAGCGGTTGGGAGGGGGGCGCATCCGGGGAGCTGTTTTTT	CSGWEGGASGELFF
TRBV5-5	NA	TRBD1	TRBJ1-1	TGTGCCAGCAGCCAGACAGGGTCGATGAACACTGAAGCTTTCTTT	CASSQTGSMNTEAFF
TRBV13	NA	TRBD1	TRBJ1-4	TGTGCCAGCAGAAAACAGGGGGCGGCTAATGAAAAACTGTTTTTT	CASRKQGAANEKLFF
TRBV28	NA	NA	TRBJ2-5	TGTGCCAGCAGTATAACCAGGGGATGGGAGACCCAGTACTTC	CASSITRGWETQYF
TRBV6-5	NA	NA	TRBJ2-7	TGTGCCAGCAGTTTCCGTGCGAGCTCCTACGAGCAGTACTTC	CASSFRASSYEQYF
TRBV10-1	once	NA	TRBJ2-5	TGCGCCAGCGGGGGGACAGCAGTGGAGACCCAGTACTTC	CASGGTAVETQYF
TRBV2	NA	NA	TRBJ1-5	TGTGCCAGCAGTGAAGACAGCTATAGCAATCAGCCCCAGCATTTT	CASSEDSYSNQPQHF
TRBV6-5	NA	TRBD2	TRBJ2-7	TGTGCCAGCAGCCGGGGACTAGCAAACCGCGAGCAGTACTTC	CASSRGLANREQYF
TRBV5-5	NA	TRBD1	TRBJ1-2	TGTGCCAGCAGCGCACCGGGACAGGGGTATGGCTACACCTTC	CASSAPGQGYGYTF
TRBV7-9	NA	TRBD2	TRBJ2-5	TGTGCCAGCAGCTTAACGCTAGCGGGAGAGGCCCAGTACTTC	CASSLTLAGEAQYF
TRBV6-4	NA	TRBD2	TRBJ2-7	TGTGCCAGCAGTGACCTCCCCCCTAGCGGGAGCGCCCTTGGCGAGCAGTACTTC	CASSDLPPSGSALGEQYF
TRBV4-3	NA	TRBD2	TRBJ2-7	TGCGCCAGCAGCCAATCCTTAAGGACTAGCGGGAGCGCCTACGAGCAGTACTTC	CASSQSLRTSGSAYEQYF
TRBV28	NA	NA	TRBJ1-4	TGTGCCAGCAGTCCTTCGGGAGGGGCAGAAAAACTGTTTTTT	CASSPSGGAEKLFF
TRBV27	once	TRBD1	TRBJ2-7	TGTGCCAGCAGTCCTTACAGGGGGCGAATTGACGAGCAGTACTTC	CASSPYRGRIDEQYF
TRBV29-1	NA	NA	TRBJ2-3	TGCAGCGCCGACGGGAAGGGGGGCACAGATACGCAGTATTTT	CSADGKGGTDTQYF
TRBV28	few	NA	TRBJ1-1	TGTGCCAGCAGTTCCCCGGGACGGGAGGTTGAAGCTTTCTTT	CASSSPGREVEAFF
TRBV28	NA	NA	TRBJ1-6	TGTGCCAGCAGTTTAAAGATAGACAGTAGGAATTCACCCCTCCACTTT	CASSLKIDSRNSPLHF
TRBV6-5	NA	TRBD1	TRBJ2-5	TGTGCCAGCAGGACCACAGGGGCAGACCAAGAGACCCAGTACTTC	CASRTTGADQETQYF
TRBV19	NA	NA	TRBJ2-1	TGTGCCAGTAGTGTACAGCCCCTCTCGATGGAGCAGTTCTTC	CASSVQPLSMEQFF
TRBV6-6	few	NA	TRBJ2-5	TGTGCCAGCAGTTACGGGGCAGATCTGTACCAAGAGACCCAGTACTTC	CASSYGADLYQETQYF
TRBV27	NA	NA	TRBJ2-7	TGTGCCAGCAGTTCGGGGGGCGGTCAAAGGCAGTACTTC	CASSSGGGQRQYF
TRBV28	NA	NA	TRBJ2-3	TGTGCCAGCAGTTTCCAGACAGATACGCAGTATTTT	CASSFQTDTQYF
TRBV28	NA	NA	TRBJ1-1	TGTGCCAGCAGTCCAACAGGTACCCACACTGAAGCTTTCTTT	CASSPTGTHTEAFF
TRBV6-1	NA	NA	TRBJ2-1	TGTGCCAGCCTCCGAGGGCCTCTTTACAATGAGCAGTTCTTC	CASLRGPLYNEQFF
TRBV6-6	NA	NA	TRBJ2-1	TGTGCCAGCAGTTCAAACCGGGACTGGGACTACAATGAGCAGTTCTTC	CASSSNRDWDYNEQFF
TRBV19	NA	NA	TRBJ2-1	TGTGCCAGTAGTACCGAGGGGGTAGGTACAGACTACAATGAGCAGTTCTTC	CASSTEGVGTDYNEQFF
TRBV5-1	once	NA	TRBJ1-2	TGCGCCAGCAGCTTGGCGATGGGGCCGGGTGGCTACACCTTC	CASSLAMGPGGYTF
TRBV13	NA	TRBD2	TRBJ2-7	TGTGCCAGCAGCTCATTTCGGGGAGGGCCGAGCTCCTACGAGCAGTACTTC	CASSSFRGGPSSYEQYF
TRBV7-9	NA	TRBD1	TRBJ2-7	TGTGCCAGCAGCTTGTATCGGGACAGGGTCGACGAGCAGTACTTC	CASSLYRDRVDEQYF
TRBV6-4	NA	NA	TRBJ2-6	TGTGCCAGCAGTGCCTCTAGCGTGTACTCTGGGGCCAACGTCCTGACTTTC	CASSASSVYSGANVLTF
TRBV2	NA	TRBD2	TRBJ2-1	TGTGCCACAACTAGCGGGGCCTACAATGAGCAGTTCTTC	CATTSGAYNEQFF
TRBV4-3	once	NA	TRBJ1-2	TGCGCCAGCAGCCAAGTCCTAAGGGGCCGGTATGGCTACACCTTC	CASSQVLRGRYGYTF
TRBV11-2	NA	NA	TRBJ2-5	TGTGCCAGCAGCCGGTTTATTCAAGAGACCCAGTACTTC	CASSRFIQETQYF
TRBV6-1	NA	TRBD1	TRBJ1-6	TGTGCCAGCAGTGCCGGGACAGGGAAGCATAATTCACCCCTCCACTTT	CASSAGTGKHNSPLHF
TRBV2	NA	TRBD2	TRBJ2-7	TGTGCCAGCAGCGGTTACGGTAGCGGGGCAAGCTACGAGCAGTACTTC	CASSGYGSGASYEQYF
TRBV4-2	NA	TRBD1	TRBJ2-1	TGTGCCAGCAGCGGACACAGGGGGCTCATGAATGAGCAGTTCTTC	CASSGHRGLMNEQFF